Listed below are T cell receptor beta chains from one sample, sequenced in a study of cytomegalovirus exposure and HLA in healthy donors. Repertoires were generated with immunoSEQ multiplex PCR, while TCRdb's copy carries only in-frame clones and drops some. This repertoire comprises about 200,000 clones; its ten largest clones make up around 1.1%. Sequencing was performed on PBMCs. The source is a girl between 2 and 10 years old in good health and CMV-seropositive. Each CDR3 is given with its conserved first and last residue.

TRBJ1-1,TRBV5-6,CASSLTQGNEAFF
TRBJ2-7,TRBV5-4,CASSFGRGQGLYEQYF
TRBJ2-1,TRBV27,CASSSSLYRGGNEQFF
TRBJ1-3,TRBV6-5,CASGLQGNTIYF
TRBJ2-7,TRBV15,CATSTKTGYEQYF
TRBJ2-5,TRBV29-1,CSVVVLAGETQYF
TRBJ2-7,TRBV7-6,CASSLGWDRGSNSEQYF
TRBJ2-7,TRBV28,CASSSRSPYEQYF
TRBJ2-1,TRBV29-1,CSARPTGVGEQFF
TRBJ1-2,TRBV5-4,CASSLDRGWSYTF
TRBJ2-7,TRBV5-6,CASSLQSYEQYF
TRBJ2-7,TRBV30,CAWSVSEASVEQYF
TRBJ2-3,TRBV30,CAGRAEGGPWNTQYF
TRBJ2-3,TRBV5-1,CASSLQDKRGTDTQYF
TRBJ1-2,TRBV7-6,CASSLAGEYGYTF
TRBJ1-2,TRBV14,CASSQAGQGAWRVGYTF
TRBJ2-5,TRBV5-1,CASSPEGLAGEGTQYF